The present TCR beta chain was sequenced within a study of shared T cell receptors in the human thymus. There are 12 residues in the CDR3. Germline V gene lookup returns CDR1 LGHNA and CDR2 YNFKEQ. V dropped 6 bases and J dropped 3 bases, with 9 bases sitting between them. The protocol was immunoSEQ multiplex PCR, while the TCRdb copy is restricted to in-frame clones and leaves out a portion. This sample yields about 380,000 clones, of which 85% to 95% are seen a single time; roughly 0.02% belongs to the top ten. This clonotype was sampled from a human donor. The sequenced sample was thymocytes. The chain combines TRBV4-2 with TRBJ2-7, with D tentatively TRBD1 (5 bases). The CDR3 DNA is TGTGCCAGCAGTCCTACAGGCTACGAGCAGTACTTC. Protein sequence: CASSPTGYEQYF.